This T cell receptor beta chain was observed in a study of blood T cell dynamics during melanoma immunotherapy. Overall study context: Standard first-line treatment here was pembrolizumab or nivolumab plus ipilimumab in metastatic melanoma. Study-wide results and limits: Clones driving repertoire changes may be melanoma-specific or general immune activation.

As to time point: week 3, after first cycle of checkpoint inhibitor. Disease control meant complete response, partial response or stable disease at 12 weeks. No patient had earlier systemic cancer treatment, concurrent immunosuppressants, or another active cancer. Assay: immunoSEQ multiplex PCR; the TCRdb copy retains only in-frame clones and omits some. The table lists about 7,000 clones, around 84% of them singletons. About this clone itself: Its specificity is not known.

The source was blood, collected from a patient treated with checkpoint blockade. The sequence was collected from a human donor with melanoma.

The CDR3 bases are TGTGCCAGCAGTGAAGGGACCTCCGGGATTCAGTACTTC. Its translation: CASSEGTSGIQYF. V and J are TRBV2 and TRBJ2-4; D remains unclear. The germline CDR1 and CDR2 sequences are SNHLY and FYNNEI. The ends were cut back, 1 base at V and 10 bases at J, with 11 bases in the middle. The CDR3 spans 13 residues.